The clone carrying this T cell receptor (beta chain) came up a few times. Sequenced by immunoSEQ multiplex PCR; TCRdb stores in-frame clones only, minus some. This table holds roughly 100,000 clones, 81% found once. The CDR3 has 16 residues. V lost 3 bases and J 0 bases, leaving 15 bases between the germline ends. CDR1 is MNHEY and CDR2 is SMNVEV in the germline V gene (reference sequence). The data were obtained in a study of blood T cell repertoires in COVID-19. On the study more broadly: Sources were T cells, B-cell-depleted T cells, or PBMCs; the material itself was cDNA or gDNA.

Sample: peripheral blood. J is TRBJ2-7 and V is TRBV27, with D hard to call. The receptor's source is a man aged 80 or over with COVID-19, enrolled during active disease. The DNA of the CDR3 is TGTGCCAGCAGTTTGGGTCATCAGACTTACTCCTACGAGCAGTACTTC. Protein product: CASSLGHQTYSYEQYF.